What follows are 32 T cell receptor beta chains derived from one specimen sequenced in a study of vaccination and CD4 T cells after COVID-19. The Oncomine TCR Beta short-read assay was applied to DNA of cultured CD4+ T cells. TCRdb processed the PCR reads anew with MiXCR; each CDR3 protein has one entry. The data contain about 14,000 distinct CDR3 sequences, about 40% of them singletons. The treatment is: roughly 10-day PBMC culture with coronavirus spike peptide pools or control peptides (ViraFEST assay). These receptors have no identified antigens. Sequenced: CD4+ T cells from blood, cultured in vitro. These TCRs come from a human donor who had recovered from COVID-19.

This chain uses TRBV7-9 with TRBJ1-1; D remains unclear. The CDR3 is made up of 13 amino acids. The V gene lost 5 bases and the J gene lost 4 bases, with 11 bases spanning the gap. CDR1 and CDR2 from the germline V gene are SEHNR and FQNEAQ (reference sequence). The CDR3 bases are TGTGCCAGCAGCCCCTTCGGTGGCACTGAAGCTTTCTTT. Its protein is CASSPFGGTEAFF.

The gene calls are TRBV18 and TRBJ1-1, with TRBD1 identical over 10 bases. Germline V gene data show CDR1 as KGHSH and CDR2 as LQKENI. The CDR3 length is 16 residues. V shed 6 bases and J 5 bases; nucleotides not matched to a gene: 12. The CDR3 nucleotides are TGTGCCAGCTCTCGCGGGACAGGGGATGGAAGAACTGAAGCTTTCTTT. It is translated as CASSRGTGDGRTEAFF.

There are a few counts of this clonotype. The CDR3 DNA follows: TGTGCCAGCAGAACTACAGGCGCCTCTGGAAACACCATATATTTT. This sequence encodes CASRTTGASGNTIYF. The chain recombines TRBV27 with TRBJ1-3; tentatively, D is TRBD1 (5 bases). Trimming took off 6 bases at V and 0 bases at J, with 12 bases between the two ends. Germline V CDR1 and CDR2: MNHEY, SMNVEV (reference sequence). This CDR3 is 15 amino acids long.

The chain links TRBV28 to TRBJ1-2; D perhaps matches TRBD1 (5 bases). CDR3 length: 16 residues. V lost 1 base and J 4 bases, leaving 16 bases between the germline ends. In germline, CDR1 is MDHEN, CDR2 SYDVKM. The CDR3 sequence is CASSLFQGQGGYGYTF. The DNA for the CDR3 is TGTGCCAGCAGTTTATTCCAGGGCCAAGGCGGCTATGGCTACACCTTC.

The V gene is TRBV19, the J gene TRBJ1-4, with no clear D. The V end was cut by 1 base, the J end by 5 bases, with 11 bases between. Germline CDR1 LNHDA, CDR2 SQIVND (reference sequence). The CDR3 has 15 residues. In nucleotides, the CDR3 is TGTGCCAGTAGTATAGCAGCGGCCGGCAATGAAAAACTGTTTTTT. Protein product: CASSIAAAGNEKLFF.

The V call is TRBV6-2 or TRBV6-3, the J call TRBJ2-5, with 8 bases matching TRBD2. The J segment lost 5 bases and the V segment lost 5 bases, leaving 7 bases of the junction unmatched. The CDR3 is 14 amino acids. Per germline, CDR1 MNHEY and CDR2 SVGEGT. The CDR3 region has the DNA TGTGCCAGCAGTCAAGCGGGGGTGGGGGAGACCCAGTACTTC. It codes for CASSQAGVGETQYF.

A few counts support this clonotype. This chain connects TRBV20-1 to TRBJ1-5; the D gene is possibly TRBD1 (5 bases). V was trimmed by 7 bases and J by 4 bases, leaving 23 bases between them. CDR1 DFQATT and CDR2 SNEGSKA come from the germline V gene (reference sequence). The CDR3 has 16 residues. CDR3 sequence reads: CSVQNTGGGRNQPQHF. Written as DNA, the CDR3 is TGCAGTGTCCAGAACACAGGAGGAGGAAGAAATCAGCCCCAGCATTTT.

The V call is TRBV12-3 or TRBV12-4, the J call TRBJ1-2, with unresolved D. The ends were cut back, 3 bases at V and 8 bases at J, with 10 bases in the middle. The CDR3 has 12 residues. The CDR3: CASSFLPGGYTF. The CDR3 DNA reads TGTGCCAGCAGTTTTTTACCGGGGGGCTACACCTTC.

The V gene is TRBV19, the J gene TRBJ1-1, with a possible D match to TRBD1 (5 bases). The germline V gene encodes CDR1 LNHDA and CDR2 SQIVND (reference sequence). Deletions cut 7 bases from V and 1 base from J, with 13 bases between. CDR3 length equals 14 residues. The CDR3 coding sequence is TGTGCCAGTATCTACGGGACCGCGAACACTGAAGCTTTCTTT. Protein product: CASIYGTANTEAFF.

This clonotype was picked up a small number of times. The chain combines TRBV7-6 with TRBJ2-3; 13 nucleotides match TRBD2. J lost 2 bases, V lost 3 bases, and 2 bases had no gene match. CDR3 length: 16 residues. CDR1 and CDR2 (germline): SGHVS, FNYEAQ. CDR3: CASSLTSGGTTDTQYF. DNA for the CDR3: TGTGCCAGCAGCTTGACTAGCGGGGGGACCACAGATACGCAGTATTTT.

The chain recombines TRBV20-1 with TRBJ2-5, with 9 nucleotides matching TRBD1. The CDR3 is 17 residues long. Germline assignment: CDR1 DFQATT and CDR2 SNEGSKA (reference sequence). J was trimmed by 3 bases and V by 2 bases; bases with no gene match: 13. This CDR3 is CSARLDRGFLREETQYF. The CDR3, as DNA: TGCAGTGCTAGATTGGACAGGGGCTTTTTAAGGGAAGAGACCCAGTACTTC.

The J gene is TRBJ2-7, the V gene TRBV3-1, with a tentative D call TRBD1 (6 bases). Trimming removed 2 bases from V and 7 bases from J, with 9 bases in between. CDR3 length: 12 residues. The germline V gene encodes CDR1 LGHDT and CDR2 YNNKEL (reference sequence). CDR3 sequence reads: CASSQYTGEQYF. CDR3 DNA: TGTGCCAGCAGCCAATATACAGGGGAGCAGTACTTC.

This clonotype was seen only a few times. The gene calls are TRBV7-6 and TRBJ2-5, with 9 bases fitting TRBD2. V shed 5 bases and J 10 bases; nucleotides not matched to a gene: 14. Germline V CDR1 and CDR2: SGHVS, FNYEAQ. The CDR3 has 15 amino acids. CDR3 coding DNA: TGTGCCAGCAGCCTCTCAGCGGGGGGAACAGGGAACCAGTACTTC. Amino acids: CASSLSAGGTGNQYF.

This clonotype was detected a few times. This sequence joins TRBV7-2 and TRBJ1-5; TRBD1 might be the D (5 bases). CDR1 and CDR2 from the germline V gene are SGHTA and FQGNSA. Trimming took 5 bases from V and 10 from J, leaving 24 bases between them. This CDR3 is built from 16 residues. For the CDR3, the DNA is TGTGCCAGCAGCGACCCGGGAAAAAGGGTAGGGGATCCCCAGCATTTT. This gives the protein CASSDPGKRVGDPQHF.

This clonotype has just a few counts. DNA for the CDR3: TGTGCCAGCATGGCCGGGTTCTCTGGAAACACCATATATTTT. Translated, it gives CASMAGFSGNTIYF. This chain uses TRBV6-1 with TRBJ1-3; no clear D. CDR1 and CDR2 (germline): MNHNS, SASEGT. V was shortened by 7 bases and J by 0 bases, with 10 bases between the two germline ends. The CDR3 covers 14 residues.

This clonotype has a handful of counts. The chain uses TRBV6-5 and TRBJ2-5; 11 bases fit TRBD2. The CDR3 has 15 amino acids. Germline CDR1 is MNHEY and CDR2 is SVGAGI. V was pared by 4 bases and J by 7 bases, with 8 bases of the junction left unmatched. DNA of the CDR3: TGTGCCAGCAGTTCGGGACTAGCGGCGAAGGGGACCCAGTACTTC. It codes for CASSSGLAAKGTQYF.

This clonotype came up a few times. The chain is built from TRBV11-3 and TRBJ2-3; D is ambiguous. CDR3 length equals 13 residues. CDR1 and CDR2 (germline): SGHNT, YENEEA. V dropped 0 bases and J dropped 3 bases, with 4 bases sitting between them. This CDR3 reads CASSLDGTDTQYF. CDR3 bases: TGTGCCAGCAGCTTAGATGGGACAGATACGCAGTATTTT.

The chain links TRBV7-9 to TRBJ2-5; 7 bases are a match to TRBD2. Trimming removed 7 bases from V and 4 bases from J; junction bases left unmatched: 9. This CDR3 spans 14 amino acids. Per germline, CDR1 SEHNR and CDR2 FQNEAQ (reference sequence). CDR3: CASKPQAGVETQYF. The CDR3 nucleotides read TGTGCCAGCAAACCCCAGGCGGGGGTAGAGACCCAGTACTTC.

About this clonotype itself: The conserved closing phenylalanine or tryptophan is absent in this CDR3, likely reflecting a read error. The chain recombines TRBV19 with TRBJ1-1; D remains unclear. The germline CDR1 and CDR2 sequences are LNHDA and SQIVND (reference sequence). The germline V and J ends were trimmed by 7 bases and 4 bases, with 16 bases remaining between them. The CDR3 loop spans 14 amino acids. The CDR3 sequence: CASTPRGKGTEAFS. The CDR3 coding sequence is TGTGCCAGTACCCCCCGAGGGAAGGGCACTGAAGCTTTCTCT.

The chain links TRBV4-3 to TRBJ2-2; possible D gene TRBD1, 5 bases. Germline V gene lookup returns CDR1 LGHNA and CDR2 YSLEER. The CDR3 is 17 residues long. Trimming left V 1 base short and J 4 bases short, with 16 bases between. Written as DNA, the CDR3 is TGCGCCAGCAGCCAAGGGTCTGGGGCTGGGTCCACCGGGGAGCTGTTTTTT. As protein: CASSQGSGAGSTGELFF.

V gene TRBV19 combines with J gene TRBJ1-3; the D gene is possibly TRBD1 (5 bases). Germline loops: CDR1 LNHDA, CDR2 SQIVND (reference sequence). Trimming took 1 base from V and 3 from J, leaving 10 bases between them. This CDR3 has 15 residues. CDR3 loop: CASSIAGTRGNTIYF. In nucleotides, the CDR3 is TGTGCCAGTAGTATAGCGGGGACTCGTGGAAACACCATATATTTT.

The sample holds a few counts of this clonotype. V usage is TRBV19 and J usage is TRBJ2-2; D not certain. From germline, CDR1 is LNHDA and CDR2 SQIVND (reference sequence). The CDR3 spans 15 residues. The ends were cut back, 5 bases at V and 3 bases at J, with 13 bases in the middle. CDR3 loop: CASSARWADTGELFF. As DNA, the CDR3 is TGTGCCAGTAGTGCTCGGTGGGCCGACACCGGGGAGCTGTTTTTT.

The CDR3 sequence: CASSLEWLAGALGEQFF. Written as DNA, the CDR3 is TGTGCCAGCAGCTTAGAATGGTTAGCGGGGGCCCTTGGTGAGCAGTTCTTC. The chain carries TRBV11-2 and TRBJ2-1, with 9 bases matching TRBD2. Germline loops: CDR1 SGHAT, CDR2 FQNNGV. V gave up 0 bases and J gave up 9 bases; unmatched junction bases: 12. The CDR3 runs to 17 residues.

This clonotype has just a few counts. The V and J genes are TRBV20-1 and TRBJ1-4, with a possible D match to TRBD1 (5 bases). The V end lost 5 bases, the J end lost 7 bases, and 26 bases lay between the germline ends. This CDR3 contains 17 residues. CDR1 and CDR2 from the germline V gene are DFQATT and SNEGSKA (reference sequence). CDR3 nucleotides: TGCAGTGCTCCAGCTTACTCGGGAGGGGTATGGAGTGAAAAACTGTTTTTT. Translating gives CSAPAYSGGVWSEKLFF.

This clonotype was seen a single time. V is TRBV20-1 and J is TRBJ2-7; TRBD2 aligns across 16 bases. In germline, CDR1 is DFQATT, CDR2 SNEGSKA (reference sequence). The CDR3 extends over 17 amino acids. V lost 0 bases, J lost 5 bases, and 7 bases stayed unmatched. CDR3 nucleotides: TGCAGTGCTAGAGATTTAGGGACTAGCGGGGGGGAGAACGAGCAGTACTTC. Translation gives CSARDLGTSGGENEQYF.

The V and J genes are TRBV5-1 and TRBJ2-5; D could derive from TRBD1 or TRBD2 (5 bases each). V gave up 4 bases and J gave up 3 bases, with 10 bases separating them. CDR3 length: 13 amino acids. Germline CDR1 SGHRS, CDR2 YFSETQ. CDR3 coding DNA: TGCGCCAGCAGCCGGGACCGAAAAGAGACCCAGTACTTC. It translates to CASSRDRKETQYF.

This clonotype showed up just a few times. V and J are TRBV6-1 and TRBJ1-4; perhaps TRBD1 as D (6 bases). The CDR3 is 13 residues long. CDR1 is MNHNS, CDR2 SASEGT, per germline. V lost 3 bases, J lost 8 bases, and 10 bases lay in between. The CDR3: CASSDRGREKLFF. DNA for the CDR3: TGTGCCAGCAGTGACAGGGGACGCGAAAAACTGTTTTTT.

The rearrangement joins TRBV12-3 or TRBV12-4 to TRBJ1-2, with 9 bases lining up with TRBD1. The CDR3 runs 14 residues. V dropped 3 bases and J dropped 5; count of bases not matched to a gene: 4. The CDR3 is CASSLGTGKYGYTF. CDR3 DNA sequence: TGTGCCAGCAGTTTGGGGACAGGGAAATATGGCTACACCTTC.

The genes are TRBV12-3 or TRBV12-4 and TRBJ2-7; D could derive from TRBD1 or TRBD2 (6 bases each). V gave up 3 bases and J gave up 0 bases, with 12 bases separating them. The CDR3 has 15 residues. The CDR3 protein is CASSFRGPSSYEQYF. As DNA, the CDR3 is TGTGCCAGCAGTTTTCGGGGGCCCAGCTCCTACGAGCAGTACTTC.

J is TRBJ2-2 and V is TRBV3-1; D gene unclear. Germline V gene lookup returns CDR1 LGHDT and CDR2 YNNKEL (reference sequence). There are 15 residues in the CDR3. V was shortened by 3 bases and J by 3 bases, with 11 bases between the two germline ends. CDR3 sequence (DNA): TGTGCCAGCAGCCAGGCCGACCGGTACACCGGGGAGCTGTTTTTT. Protein: CASSQADRYTGELFF.

This clonotype occurred once. The chain combines TRBV3-1 with TRBJ1-5; D remains ambiguous. This CDR3 is 13 amino acids long. Looked up from germline, CDR1 is LGHDT and CDR2 is YNNKEL (reference sequence). Trimming stripped 1 base from V and 9 bases from J, with 10 bases between. Here the CDR3 DNA reads TGTGCCAGCAGCCAAGGCGGCCGGGGGCCCCAGCATTTT. Its translation: CASSQGGRGPQHF.

The gene calls are TRBV6-5 and TRBJ1-4; 7 bases are a match to TRBD1. Germline V gives CDR1 MNHEY, CDR2 SVGAGI. This CDR3 has 15 residues. The trim removed 4 bases at V and 7 bases at J, leaving 9 bases unmatched. CDR3 residues: CASSFGQAGTEKLFF. The CDR3, as DNA: TGTGCCAGCAGTTTCGGACAGGCAGGGACTGAAAAACTGTTTTTT.